These 2 T cell receptor beta chains were all obtained from the same sample, sequenced in a study of graft-versus-host responses after intestinal transplantation. This table comes from immunoSEQ multiplex PCR, and its TCRdb copy is limited to in-frame clones, with some not included. The table lists some 15,000 clones, around 94% of them singletons. This specimen consisted of PBMCs, obtained 9 days after transplant. These receptors came from a human patient who received an intestinal transplant, so some T cells may come from the graft donor.

The V call is TRBV9, the J call TRBJ2-7; a possible D gene is TRBD1 (6 bases). Trimming cost V 3 bases and J 3 bases, with 13 bases left between them. CDR3 length: 14 residues. Germline V lookup: CDR1 SGDLS, CDR2 YYNGEE. CDR3 DNA: TGTGCCAGCAGCGGCCGGGACAACAGCTACGAGCAGTACTTC. This encodes CASSGRDNSYEQYF.

The rearrangement links TRBV19 to TRBJ1-2; no definite D call. CDR1 is LNHDA and CDR2 is SQIVND in the germline V gene (reference sequence). Between the trimmed V and J ends, which lost 3 bases and 6 bases, there was a span of 14 bases. CDR3 length equals 14 residues. CDR3 coding DNA: TGTGCCAGTAGTATGACCCCCGTAGTGGATGGCTACACCTTC. It specifies CASSMTPVVDGYTF.